The rows below give T cell receptor beta chains drawn from one sample of a study of blood T cell repertoires in COVID-19. TCRdb's copy holds only in-frame clones and misses some; the assay was immunoSEQ multiplex PCR. The data contain some 26,000 clones, about four fifths of them seen just once; the ten biggest clones take up about two thirds. Sequencing was carried out using peripheral blood. Source of these receptors: a man aged 70-80 years with acute or convalescent COVID-19. Both conserved end residues are part of each CDR3. A D gene is named only where the DNA matches it firmly.

D gene,CDR3 length,J gene,V gene,CDR3 protein
NA,15,TRBJ2-3,TRBV7-2,CASSLGATSTDTQYF
NA,13,TRBJ1-2,TRBV5-4,CASSRTGNYGYTF
NA,15,TRBJ2-1,TRBV19,CASSIREGGINEQFF
TRBD1,17,TRBJ2-1,TRBV19,CASSSFSGGQGSDEQFF
NA,15,TRBJ2-3,TRBV9,CASSSGTRSTDTQYF
NA,15,TRBJ1-5,TRBV6-2/TRBV6-3,CASSYTGMNNQPQHF
NA,13,TRBJ1-1,TRBV2,CASSESMNTEAFF
TRBD2,16,TRBJ2-5,TRBV30,CAWSGTSGRGGETQYF
NA,14,TRBJ2-2,TRBV11-2,CASSLPPNTGELFF
TRBD2,15,TRBJ2-1,TRBV10-1,CASSLTSGGDNEQFF
NA,13,TRBJ1-4,TRBV4-1,CASSQEGLEKLFF
NA,14,TRBJ2-2,TRBV10-3,CAISFDSMAGELFF
NA,15,TRBJ2-3,TRBV5-1,CASSLQGMSTDTQYF
NA,17,TRBJ1-5,TRBV19,CASSIDLGGPQFEPQHF
TRBD2,14,TRBJ2-1,TRBV5-1,CASSGTSGDWEQFF
NA,16,TRBJ1-1,TRBV7-9,CASSLRGGLMNTEAFF
NA,13,TRBJ1-6,TRBV2,CASTGQGGSPLHF
NA,15,TRBJ2-7,TRBV9,CASSVGGGDPYEQYF
TRBD1,16,TRBJ2-5,TRBV7-8,CASSSARDRGEETQYF
TRBD1,15,TRBJ1-4,TRBV5-1,CASSLGQGTNEKLFF
NA,13,TRBJ2-2,TRBV6-5,CATRRVNTGELFF
NA,12,TRBJ2-7,TRBV5-4,CASSQDSGEQYF
TRBD1,14,TRBJ2-1,TRBV7-3,CASSPQGAYNEQFF
NA,14,TRBJ2-1,TRBV28,CASSPPGVGNEQFF
TRBD1,16,TRBJ1-4,TRBV4-3,CASSQDGTGTNEKLFF
NA,15,TRBJ2-1,TRBV4-2,CASSQDGRLYNEQFF
NA,14,TRBJ1-2,TRBV7-2,CASSSNQGNYGYTF
TRBD1,16,TRBJ2-7,TRBV6-2/TRBV6-3,CASSRPRDRATYEQYF
TRBD2,17,TRBJ2-1,TRBV18,CASSPLGFGGTYNEQFF
TRBD1,14,TRBJ1-5,TRBV2,CASSRQGDGQPQHF
TRBD2,15,TRBJ2-1,TRBV6-6,CASSNGLAGGNEQFF
TRBD2,16,TRBJ2-3,TRBV5-1,CASSLAGLAGADTQYF
NA,15,TRBJ2-3,TRBV5-1,CASSLSQGMTDTQYF
TRBD2,15,TRBJ2-3,TRBV7-9,CASSLVAGGTDTQYF
NA,13,TRBJ2-4,TRBV15,CATSIRTGDIQYF
NA,14,TRBJ2-2,TRBV7-9,CASNRGVNTGELFF
TRBD2,19,TRBJ2-3,TRBV3-1/TRBV3-2,CASSQAGIQASGGADTQYF
NA,14,TRBJ1-1,TRBV6-5,CASSYSSSELKAFF
NA,15,TRBJ1-1,TRBV27,CASSLSRAANTEAFF
NA,15,TRBJ2-7,TRBV27,CASSLDTRRPYEQYF
TRBD1,14,TRBJ1-1,TRBV6-5,CASSYSIGGREAFF
TRBD1,16,TRBJ2-5,TRBV7-6,CASSLVIQGLGETQYF
TRBD1,14,TRBJ1-6,TRBV18,CASSQGQGESPLHF
NA,16,TRBJ2-6,TRBV5-5,CASSFSGPGGANVLTF
NA,14,TRBJ2-1,TRBV29-1,CSATRTGTSDEQFF
TRBD1,13,TRBJ1-2,TRBV29-1,CSVETGGDYGYTF
TRBD1,16,TRBJ1-2,TRBV27,CASSRRSRDSNYGYTF
TRBD1,20,TRBJ2-7,TRBV6-6,CASSKVLRGQGPISSYEQYF
NA,14,TRBJ2-7,TRBV2,CASSGGSLSYEQYF
NA,15,TRBJ1-5,TRBV6-5,CASSGQGRGNQPQHF
NA,14,TRBJ1-2,TRBV6-5,CASSYSTGIYGYTF
NA,14,TRBJ1-1,TRBV18,CASSLDRQDTEAFF
NA,16,TRBJ2-3,TRBV7-9,CASSLGVEASTDTQYF
TRBD1,14,TRBJ1-3,TRBV11-2,CARGTGAPFYTIYF
TRBD1,14,TRBJ1-4,TRBV10-3,CAIREDRGEEKLFF